This T cell receptor beta chain derives from a study of molecular identifiers for immune sequencing clone quantification. Study-level results: The study found clones above 20 RNA copies held over 98% of effector molecules and under 1% in naive cells.

With listed TCR primers and previously described methods, bulk TCR libraries were prepared. MiXCR was run by TCRdb on the PCR reads, yielding one entry per CDR3 protein. Of roughly 320,000 distinct CDR3 sequences in the sample, about a quarter were seen once. Deletions cut 6 bases from V and 4 bases from J, with 13 bases between. The CDR3 runs to 14 residues. Germline CDR1 and CDR2: MNHNY and SVGAGI (reference sequence). With respect to this clonotype: Its antigen is as yet unknown.

V and J are TRBV6-6 and TRBJ1-5; D might be TRBD1 (5 bases). The sample taken for sequencing was naive CD8+ T cells from blood, with Jurkat cell RNA spiked in. Subset given: FACS-sorted CD8+CD4-CCR7+CD45RA+ naive T cells. The source of this sequence is a human donor in good health. Some libraries in this study had Jurkat cell RNA spiked in. CDR3 loop: CASSPGGVNQPQHF. CDR3 nucleotide sequence: TGTGCCAGCAGCCCCGGGGGGGTAAATCAGCCCCAGCATTTT.